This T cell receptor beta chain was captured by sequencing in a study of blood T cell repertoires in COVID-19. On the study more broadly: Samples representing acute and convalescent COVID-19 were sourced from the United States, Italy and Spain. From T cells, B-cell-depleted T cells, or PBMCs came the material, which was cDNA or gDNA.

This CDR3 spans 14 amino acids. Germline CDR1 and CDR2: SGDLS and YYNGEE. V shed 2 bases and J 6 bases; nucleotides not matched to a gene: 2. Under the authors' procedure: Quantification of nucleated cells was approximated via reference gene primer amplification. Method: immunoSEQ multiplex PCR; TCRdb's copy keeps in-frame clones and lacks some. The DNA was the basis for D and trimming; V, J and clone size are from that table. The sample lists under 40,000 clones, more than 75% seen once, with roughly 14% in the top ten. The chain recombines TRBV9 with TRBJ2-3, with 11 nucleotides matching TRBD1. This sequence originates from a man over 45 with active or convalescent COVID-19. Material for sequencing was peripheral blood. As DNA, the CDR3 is TGTGCCAGCAGCGTGGGGACAGGGGGGGATACGCAGTATTTT. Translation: CASSVGTGGDTQYF.